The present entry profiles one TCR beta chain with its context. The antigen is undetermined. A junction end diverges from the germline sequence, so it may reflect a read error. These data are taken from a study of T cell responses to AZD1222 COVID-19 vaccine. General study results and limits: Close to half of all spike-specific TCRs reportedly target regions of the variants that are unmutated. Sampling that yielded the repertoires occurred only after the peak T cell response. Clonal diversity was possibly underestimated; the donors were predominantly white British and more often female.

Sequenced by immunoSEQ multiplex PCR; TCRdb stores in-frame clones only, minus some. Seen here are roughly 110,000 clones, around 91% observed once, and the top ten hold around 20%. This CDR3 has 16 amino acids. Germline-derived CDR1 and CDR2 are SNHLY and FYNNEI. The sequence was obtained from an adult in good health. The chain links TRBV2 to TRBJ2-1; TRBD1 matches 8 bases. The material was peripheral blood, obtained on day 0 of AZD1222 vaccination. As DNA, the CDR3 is TGTGCCAGCTGTGAGGACAGGGCGGTTTCCTACAATGAGCAGTTCTTC. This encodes CASCEDRAVSYNEQFF.